This T cell receptor beta chain stems from a study of blood T cells in healthy people across ages. The authors ran a second PCR of roughly 7 to 11 cycles using a sample-barcoded 5' primer and a J-beta primer mix. TCRdb re-called the 5' RACE reads through MiXCR, storing one row per CDR3 protein. The data contain approximately 700,000 distinct CDR3 sequences, around 32% of them singletons. The CDR3 loop spans 15 amino acids. Trimming stripped 4 bases from V and 4 bases from J, with 17 bases between. Germline V gene data show CDR1 as SGHDT and CDR2 as YYEEEE. This clonotype was seen repeatedly, ten times or more.

The specimen was blood. This chain connects TRBV5-6 to TRBJ2-5; possible D gene TRBD2, 7 bases. The source is a woman of 80 years or more in good health. The CDR3 sequence: CASSPTGGRGETQYF. The DNA of the CDR3 is TGTGCCAGCAGCCCTACGGGGGGCCGGGGAGAGACCCAGTACTTC.